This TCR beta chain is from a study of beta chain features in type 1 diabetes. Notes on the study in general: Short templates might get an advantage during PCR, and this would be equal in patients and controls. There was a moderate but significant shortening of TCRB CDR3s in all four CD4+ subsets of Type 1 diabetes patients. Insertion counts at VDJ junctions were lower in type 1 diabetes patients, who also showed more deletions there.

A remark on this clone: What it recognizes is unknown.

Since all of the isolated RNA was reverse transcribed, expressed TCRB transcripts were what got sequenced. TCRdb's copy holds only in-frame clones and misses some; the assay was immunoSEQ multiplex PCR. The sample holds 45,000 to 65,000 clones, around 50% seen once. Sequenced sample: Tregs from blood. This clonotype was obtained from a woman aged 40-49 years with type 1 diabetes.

The chain's CDR3 is CATSTGGRWYEQYF. The DNA for the CDR3 is TGTGCCACTTCAACGGGCGGGAGATGGTACGAGCAGTACTTC. The chain has TRBV6-5 and TRBJ2-7, with TRBD2 matching over 7 bases. Losses at the gene ends were 10 bases for V and 4 bases for J; bases not matched to a gene: 13. The CDR3 consists of 14 residues. In germline, CDR1 is MNHEY, CDR2 SVGAGI.